These 23 T cell receptor beta chains share one sample of origin, sequenced in a study of control samples from healthy donors and cancer patients. The protocol was immunoSEQ multiplex PCR, while the TCRdb copy is restricted to in-frame clones and leaves out a portion. The data show about 140,000 clones, with around 90% seen just once and under 9% held by the top ten. Sequencing was done on a sample of blood. These receptors all stem from a man aged 18 to 29 in good health.

The chain combines TRBV4-2 with TRBJ1-1; D unclear. Germline V CDR1 and CDR2: LGHNA, YNFKEQ. The CDR3 contains 13 residues. V lost 4 bases and J lost 2, with 8 bases in between. CDR3 coding DNA: TGTGCCAGCAGCCTGGAGTCAAACACTGAAGCTTTCTTT. Translation gives CASSLESNTEAFF.

The chain uses TRBV23-1 and TRBJ2-1, with a tentative D call TRBD1 (7 bases). Being an ORF, TRBV23-1 has a function that is uncertain. The CDR3 is made up of 12 amino acids. V lost 3 bases, J lost 11 bases, and 11 bases lay in between. The CDR3 coding sequence is TGCGCCAGCAGTCAGGGGGGACAGAAGCAGTTCTTC. The encoded protein is CASSQGGQKQFF.

This chain joins TRBV4-1 and TRBJ2-1, with D possibly matching TRBD1 (5 bases). The CDR3 is made up of 16 amino acids. Germline values: CDR1 MGHRA, CDR2 YSYEKL. V was pared by 0 bases and J by 5 bases, with 14 bases between. CDR3 protein: CASSQEIGETDNEQFF. In DNA form, the CDR3 reads TGCGCCAGCAGCCAAGAAATAGGAGAGACAGACAATGAGCAGTTCTTC.

The chain recombines TRBV7-3 with TRBJ2-4, with a weak D call TRBD1 (5 bases). This CDR3 has 15 residues. Germline CDR1 reads SGHTA; CDR2 reads FQGTGA. Trimming stripped 0 bases from V and 1 base from J, with 7 bases between. The CDR3 region has the DNA TGTGCCAGCAGCTTAACGGCAGGGGCCAAAAACATTCAGTACTTC. Residues: CASSLTAGAKNIQYF.

The rearrangement joins TRBV3-1 (or the pseudogene TRBV3-2) to TRBJ2-1; no firm D call. Trimming left V 4 bases short and J 0 bases short, with 4 bases between. Germline V lookup: CDR1 LGHDT, CDR2 YNNKEL (reference sequence). CDR3 length equals 13 residues. CDR3 nucleotides: TGTGCCAGCAGCCGAACCTCCTACAATGAGCAGTTCTTC. Protein sequence: CASSRTSYNEQFF.

This chain connects TRBV9 to TRBJ2-3; 10 nucleotides match TRBD2. The CDR3 totals 16 residues. Germline trimming cut 0 bases from V and 3 bases from J; bases unmatched to any gene: 4. Germline V gives CDR1 SGDLS, CDR2 YYNGEE. CDR3 nucleotide sequence: TGTGCCAGCAGCGTAGTTAGCGGGGGGCCAACAGATACGCAGTATTTT. This sequence encodes CASSVVSGGPTDTQYF. The complete variable domain, with remaining parts taken from reference TRBV9 and TRBJ2-3, reads DSGVTQTPKHLITATGQRVTLRCSPRSGDLSVYWYQQSLDQGLQFLIQYYNGEERAKGNILERFSAQQFPDLHSELNLSSLELGDSALYFCASSVVSGGPTDTQYFGPGTRLTVL.

The genes are TRBV23-1 and TRBJ1-1; TRBD1 agrees at 7 bases. TRBV23-1 is classed as an ORF, of uncertain function. The ends lost 2 bases at V and 3 bases at J; junction bases unmatched: 3. This CDR3 contains 14 residues. The CDR3 DNA reads TGCGCCAGCAGTCAAAGACAGGGAGACACTGAAGCTTTCTTT. Amino acids: CASSQRQGDTEAFF.

The chain has TRBV10-1 and TRBJ2-2; 11 nucleotides line up with TRBD1. This CDR3 has 14 amino acids. Germline V gene sequence: CDR1 WNHNN, CDR2 SYGVQD (reference sequence). J gave up 5 bases and V 6 bases, and 2 bases lay outside the gene matches. In DNA form, the CDR3 reads TGCGCCAGCAGCGGGGACAGGGGGACCGGGGAGCTGTTTTTT. Protein sequence: CASSGDRGTGELFF.

This clone was seen only once. The gene calls are TRBV9 and TRBJ2-3, with 12 positions matching TRBD2. After removal of 0 bases from V and 12 bases from J, the junction contained 5 bases not matched to a gene. The germline gives CDR1 SGDLS, CDR2 YYNGEE. The length of the CDR3 is 14 residues. CDR3 loop: CASSVGLAGALQYF. DNA for the CDR3: TGTGCCAGCAGCGTAGGACTAGCGGGGGCGCTTCAGTATTTT.

The V gene is TRBV11-3, the J gene TRBJ1-5, with 7 bases that match TRBD1. Germline assignment: CDR1 SGHNT and CDR2 YENEEA. The CDR3 runs to 20 residues. The V gene end was trimmed by 0 bases and the J gene end by 0 bases; junction bases not matched to a gene: 14. This CDR3 reads CASSLDSQGIQGDSNQPQHF. DNA of the CDR3: TGTGCCAGCAGCTTAGATTCTCAGGGCATTCAGGGGGATAGCAATCAGCCCCAGCATTTT.

The gene calls are TRBV4-2 and TRBJ2-3, with 16 bases aligning to TRBD2. This CDR3 has 17 residues. After removal of 0 bases from V and 4 bases from J, the junction contained 1 base not matched to a gene. Germline V gene data show CDR1 as LGHNA and CDR2 as YNFKEQ. CDR3 sequence reads: CASSQDGTSGGADTQYF. CDR3 DNA: TGTGCCAGCAGCCAAGATGGGACTAGCGGGGGGGCAGATACGCAGTATTTT.

This rearrangement joins TRBV29-1 to TRBJ1-4; D is possibly TRBD1 (5 bases). Trimming pared 6 bases from V and 7 bases from J, leaving 15 bases between. The CDR3 is made up of 13 amino acids. The V gene's germline CDR1 is SQVTM and CDR2 ANQGSEA. CDR3 DNA sequence: TGCAGCGTCGGACACTCGGGAAGTGAAAAACTGTTTTTT. Protein: CSVGHSGSEKLFF.

The chain employs TRBV5-4 and TRBJ1-6; no clear D gene. Trimming left V 2 bases short and J 0 bases short, with 6 bases between. This CDR3 has 15 amino acids. The germline V gene encodes CDR1 SGHNT and CDR2 YYREEE (reference sequence). The CDR3 bases are TGTGCCAGCAGCTTCGGGAGCTCCTATAATTCACCCCTCCACTTT. Translation gives CASSFGSSYNSPLHF.

The gene calls are TRBV7-8 and TRBJ1-6, with D uncertain. This CDR3 spans 16 amino acids. Per the germline V gene, CDR1 is SGHVS and CDR2 is FQNEAQ. The V end lost 1 base, the J end lost 0 bases, and 7 bases lay between the germline ends. The CDR3 nucleotides are TGTGCCAGCAGCTTAGAGCGGAGCTCCTATAATTCACCCCTCCACTTT. This translates into CASSLERSSYNSPLHF.

This chain uses TRBV4-2 with TRBJ1-1; TRBD1 matches at 7 bases. The germline gives CDR1 LGHNA, CDR2 YNFKEQ. V dropped 0 bases and J dropped 7; count of bases not matched to a gene: 20. This CDR3 has 19 amino acids. In DNA form, the CDR3 reads TGTGCCAGCAGCCAAGAGGGATATAAAAGGGGACAGCTACCCTTTGAAGCTTTCTTT. Its protein product is CASSQEGYKRGQLPFEAFF.

The rearrangement joins TRBV4-2 to TRBJ2-1, with D possibly TRBD2 on 6 matching bases. The V gene lost 1 base and the J gene lost 1 base, with 11 bases spanning the gap. Germline V lookup: CDR1 LGHNA, CDR2 YNFKEQ. The CDR3 loop spans 16 amino acids. The CDR3 DNA is TGTGCCAGCAGCCAAGTTTTTGGAGGGTCCTACAATGAGCAGTTCTTC. Translation gives CASSQVFGGSYNEQFF.

This clone is a singleton in its sample. The rearrangement uses TRBV5-4 and TRBJ2-7, with TRBD1 matching 11 bases. Germline V gives CDR1 SGHNT, CDR2 YYREEE (reference sequence). This CDR3 is 13 amino acids long. V lost 3 bases to trimming and J lost 7 bases; unmatched junction nucleotides: 3. The CDR3 sequence is CASSSDRGHEQYF. The DNA of the CDR3 is TGTGCCAGCAGCTCGGACAGGGGGCATGAGCAGTACTTC.

In its sample, this clone was seen once. This chain uses TRBV4-1 with TRBJ2-5; no definite D call. Per germline, CDR1 MGHRA and CDR2 YSYEKL. The CDR3 spans 13 residues. Trimming removed 3 bases from V and 4 bases from J, with 9 bases in between. CDR3 amino acids: CASSQPQGETQYF. For the CDR3, the DNA is TGCGCCAGCAGCCAGCCCCAAGGAGAGACCCAGTACTTC.

This clone was seen once. The chain uses TRBV11-2 and TRBJ2-2, with 10 bases aligning to TRBD1. The junction had 9 bases not matched to a gene; V was cut back by 4 bases and J by 7 bases. This CDR3 spans 16 amino acids. Germline CDR1 SGHAT, CDR2 FQNNGV. The CDR3 DNA is TGTGCCAGCAGCTCCCGGACAGGGGGTCGGGGCGGGGAGCTGTTTTTT. Residues: CASSSRTGGRGGELFF.

The chain employs TRBV6-2 or TRBV6-3 and TRBJ2-3; possibly TRBD1 for D (5 bases). CDR1 and CDR2 (germline): MNHEY, SVGEGT. V gave up 1 base and J gave up 2 bases, with 13 bases separating them. The CDR3 is 16 residues long. This chain's CDR3 is CASSYYPDKATDTQYF. The CDR3 DNA sequence: TGTGCCAGCAGTTACTACCCGGACAAGGCCACAGATACGCAGTATTTT.

V is TRBV4-1 and J is TRBJ2-7, with D tentatively TRBD1 (6 bases). V lost 4 bases to trimming and J lost 2 bases, with 15 bases between them. The CDR3 is 15 amino acids. CDR1 and CDR2 (germline): MGHRA, YSYEKL. The chain's CDR3 is CASSPGAGTTYEQYF. The CDR3 DNA follows: TGCGCCAGCAGCCCAGGGGCAGGAACAACCTACGAGCAGTACTTC.

The chain uses TRBV12-5 and TRBJ1-3; no firm D call. V was cut by 2 bases and J by 0 bases, with 8 bases left in between. The CDR3 is 15 residues long. The germline V gene encodes CDR1 LGHNT and CDR2 FRNRAP. CDR3 nucleotides: TGTGCTAGTGGTTTGCCGGGTAGCTCTGGAAACACCATATATTTT. Its translation is CASGLPGSSGNTIYF.

The chain is built from TRBV4-1 and TRBJ2-5; unclear D gene. The V gene lost 4 bases and the J gene lost 2 bases, with 8 bases spanning the gap. Germline lookup yields CDR1 MGHRA and CDR2 YSYEKL. This CDR3 has 13 residues. The CDR3 bases are TGCGCCAGCAGCCTAAGACTGCAAGAGACCCAGTACTTC. Its protein is CASSLRLQETQYF.